The subject of this entry is one TCR beta chain. Its antigen is unknown. No clone much larger than this one lies a single base away; base qualities are absent. This entry belongs to a study of cytomegalovirus exposure and HLA in healthy donors (dated by TCRdb to about 2017). Context from the whole study: The 666 repertoires of the first cohort and the approximately 110 validation repertoires were produced on the same platform, according to a later analysis. The study aimed to test whether signatures of past pathogen exposure could be identified by cataloging public T cell receptors. Along with the roughly 670-subject first cohort, a separate validation cohort of roughly 110 different subjects was used. The study combined high-throughput TCR immunosequencing, statistical association of individual TCRs with disease status, and machine learning to predict cytomegalovirus infection status.

The CDR3 spans 14 residues, from the cysteine through the phenylalanine. Only the CDR3 part of the read is kept: 42 bases, read in frame from the first base. According to the germline V gene, CDR1 reads MRHNA and CDR2 reads SNTAGT. V trim: 6 bases; J trim: 6 bases; unmatched bases: 4. Separate from the approximately 670-subject first cohort, the validation cohort of 95 to 150 subjects was the group to which the donors belonged. Points the paper makes about the study in general: The classifier was reported to diagnose cytomegalovirus status with high specificity and sensitivity in both the original cohort and the validation cohort. Most TCR sequences were seen in very few donors, while some public TCRs were found in many individuals. A later analysis had no HLA typing for the validation cohort, so co-occurrence there was scored across all 110 or so repertoires. A total of fewer than 200 TCR beta chains were listed by the study as associated with cytomegalovirus. A later analysis found that TCRs clustered in the first cohort also tended to co-occur in the 130 or so validation repertoires, with 94% of cluster scores above 0. It was suggested by the authors that the approach could potentially be generalized to other disease states and immunological phenotypes. Three of the identified cytomegalovirus-associated TCR beta chains were confirmed in vitro to be specific for cytomegalovirus antigens.

The method was the immunoSEQ multiplex PCR assay. In the authors' own workflow: To diagnose cytomegalovirus status from the catalog of TCR beta chain sequences, a statistical classification framework was built. TCRdb stores this immuneACCESS table with in-frame sequences only. Part of the clones is absent; in the studies checked, under half of the shortfall reflects unresolved V genes, and no reason is known for the rest. For V, J and clone size, that table is used; D and trimming come from the DNA. Recorded for this sample are 300,000 to 400,000 clones; around 86% of them occurred a single time. Clones ranked in the top ten supply roughly 0.8% of the sample.

This TCR came from a woman aged 18-29 years in good health and CMV-seronegative. The rearranged chain carries TRBV6-4 and TRBJ2-2, with 10 bases aligning to TRBD1. Material: PBMCs. The CDR3 region: CASSDRGLSGELFF. The nucleotide sequence is TGTGCCAGCAGCGACAGGGGGCTCTCCGGGGAGCTGTTTTTT.